Shown below are 26 T cell receptor beta chains from a single sample sequenced in a study of T cells in Graves' hyperthyroidism and ophthalmopathy. There were TCR beta CDR3 regions amplified from RNA transcripts. The HTBI set primed first-round TCR CDR3 RT-PCR. TCRdb ran MiXCR on the multiplex PCR reads and lists one entry per CDR3 protein. The sample yields around 350,000 distinct CDR3 sequences, over 12% seen once. The sample comprised blood. The receptors derive from a woman aged 55 to 70 with Graves' ophthalmopathy.

This clonotype was seen at least ten times. This rearrangement joins TRBV11-2 to TRBJ2-7; 9 bases are shared with TRBD2. The CDR3 contains 15 residues. The V gene's germline CDR1 is SGHAT and CDR2 FQNNGV. The V and J ends lost 1 base and 4 bases, in that order; junction bases with no gene match: 5. The CDR3 protein is CASSLGGRASYEQYF. The CDR3 DNA is TGTGCCAGCAGCTTAGGCGGGAGGGCTTCATACGAGCAGTACTTC.

This clonotype has at least ten counts. The chain uses TRBV5-1 and TRBJ2-2; 12 bases map to TRBD2. The CDR3 extends over 16 amino acids. The germline V gene has CDR1 SGHRS and CDR2 YFSETQ. Trimming at V came to 4 bases and at J to 5 bases, leaving 6 bases not matched to a gene. CDR3 in amino acids: CASSPRLAGVTGELFF. CDR3 coding DNA: TGCGCCAGCAGCCCGCGACTAGCGGGAGTAACCGGGGAGCTGTTTTTT.

The chain uses TRBV19 and TRBJ1-3; no reliable D call. With 7 bases removed from V and 7 bases from J, the gap between germline ends came to 8 bases. CDR3 length equals 11 residues. Germline CDR1 reads LNHDA; CDR2 reads SQIVND (reference sequence). The CDR3 protein is CASTIGNTIYF. For the CDR3, the DNA is TGTGCCAGTACGATTGGGAACACCATATATTTT.

This clonotype was counted many times. This rearrangement joins TRBV28 to TRBJ2-3; 10 nucleotides align to TRBD2. CDR1 and CDR2 (germline): MDHEN, SYDVKM. With 2 bases clipped from V and 1 base from J, the junction kept 6 bases outside the gene matches. This CDR3 spans 17 amino acids. As DNA, the CDR3 is TGTGCCAGCAGTTTAACAGGGCTAGCGGGGGGCACAGATACGCAGTATTTT. Translated, it gives CASSLTGLAGGTDTQYF.

The table lists this clonotype with many counts. V and J are TRBV29-1 and TRBJ2-3; 11 bases agree with TRBD1. V lost 6 bases and J lost 5; bases outside the gene matches: 7. Germline V gene lookup returns CDR1 SQVTM and CDR2 ANQGSEA. The CDR3 has 14 amino acids. CDR3 coding DNA: TGCAGCGTAACCGGGACAGGGGGAGTAGATACGCAGTATTTT. Translating it yields CSVTGTGGVDTQYF.

The V and J genes are TRBV2 and TRBJ1-2; 12 bases are shared with TRBD1. This CDR3 has 15 residues. Per germline, CDR1 SNHLY and CDR2 FYNNEI. V was clipped by 6 bases and J by 4 bases; unmatched bases: 6. Written as DNA, the CDR3 is TGTGCCAGCAGGGGGACAGGGGGCGCAGGCTATGGCTACACCTTC. Its protein product is CASRGTGGAGYGYTF.

As regards this clonotype: It may be a read error: a sequence one base away is much more abundant. The J gene is TRBJ2-3, the V gene TRBV20-1; 10 nucleotides match TRBD2. Germline V lookup: CDR1 DFQATT, CDR2 SNEGSKA (reference sequence). This CDR3 region has 13 residues. Trimming at V came to 5 bases and at J to 11 bases, leaving 10 bases not matched to a gene. CDR3 DNA: TGCAGTGCTCAGGGACTAGCGACTTATATGCAGTATTTT. Translating it yields CSAQGLATYMQYF.

This clonotype was observed at least ten times. The rearrangement links TRBV30 to TRBJ2-2, with a tentative D call TRBD1 (5 bases). Trimming pared 0 bases from V and 3 bases from J, leaving 8 bases between. The length of the CDR3 is 14 residues. Germline CDR1 and CDR2: GTSNPN and SVGIG (reference sequence). In DNA, the CDR3 is TGTGCCTGGAGTGTACGACAGTACACCGGGGAGCTGTTTTTT. This encodes CAWSVRQYTGELFF.

This clonotype was seen many times. The chain has TRBV9 and TRBJ2-2; D perhaps matches TRBD2 (5 bases). Germline V gene data show CDR1 as SGDLS and CDR2 as YYNGEE. The CDR3 covers 18 residues. V was shortened by 4 bases and J by 1 base, with 20 bases between the two germline ends. The chain's CDR3 is CASSPLSWRWGNTGELFF. DNA for the CDR3: TGTGCCAGCAGCCCCCTAAGTTGGAGGTGGGGGAACACCGGGGAGCTGTTTTTT.

This clonotype was counted ten times or more. CDR3 bases: TGTGCCAGCAGTGAACAGGGGGCGAGCACTAATGAAAAACTGTTTTTT. Its translation is CASSEQGASTNEKLFF. The chain has TRBV28 and TRBJ1-4, with 9 positions matching TRBD1. V lost 5 bases to trimming and J lost 2 bases; unmatched junction nucleotides: 6. Per the germline V gene, CDR1 is MDHEN and CDR2 is SYDVKM. This CDR3 has 16 residues.

This clonotype occurred many times. The chain carries TRBV11-2 and TRBJ2-3; 11 bases agree with TRBD2. Trimming took 3 bases from V and 7 from J; bases not matched to a gene: 6. The CDR3 consists of 15 residues. Per the germline V gene, CDR1 is SGHAT and CDR2 is FQNNGV. CDR3 region: CASSFSSGRANTQYF. The CDR3, as DNA: TGTGCCAGCAGCTTCAGTAGCGGGAGGGCCAATACGCAGTATTTT.

The chain joins TRBV24-1 to TRBJ2-1, with 7 positions matching TRBD2. CDR3 length: 17 residues. Germline CDR1 is KGHDR and CDR2 is SFDVKD. V shed 3 bases, J shed 7 bases, and the junction held 14 bases outside the gene matches. The CDR3 reads CATSDPLRASGLNEQFF. Written as DNA, the CDR3 is TGTGCCACCAGTGATCCCCTAAGGGCTAGCGGCCTAAATGAGCAGTTCTTC.

This clonotype came up many times. The chain combines TRBV3-1 with TRBJ2-5; D could derive from TRBD1 or TRBD2 (5 bases each). This CDR3 has 15 amino acids. The germline gives CDR1 LGHDT, CDR2 YNNKEL (reference sequence). The V end was cut by 6 bases, the J end by 4 bases, with 18 bases between. The CDR3 is CASRDMSRGGETQYF. For the CDR3, the DNA is TGTGCCAGCAGGGACATGTCACGGGGTGGAGAGACCCAGTACTTC.

This chain links TRBV19 with TRBJ2-7, with 10 nucleotides matching TRBD1. Trimming at V came to 3 bases and at J to 7 bases, leaving 12 bases not matched to a gene. Germline V lookup: CDR1 LNHDA, CDR2 SQIVND (reference sequence). The CDR3 is 16 residues long. Here the CDR3 reads CASSISPGTGALEQYF. In nucleotides, the CDR3 is TGTGCCAGTAGTATTTCCCCCGGGACAGGGGCCTTGGAGCAGTACTTC.

This clonotype was recorded at least ten times. The chain couples TRBV3-1 to TRBJ2-5; the D gene is possibly TRBD2 (5 bases). The germline gives CDR1 LGHDT, CDR2 YNNKEL (reference sequence). The CDR3 is 15 residues long. V was cut by 0 bases and J by 5 bases, with 13 bases left in between. CDR3 sequence reads: CASSQDLGPGETQYF. For the CDR3, the DNA is TGTGCCAGCAGCCAAGATTTAGGGCCGGGGGAGACCCAGTACTTC.

This clonotype was observed a few times. The chain links TRBV2 to TRBJ2-1, with unresolved D. The germline V gene has CDR1 SNHLY and CDR2 FYNNEI. This CDR3 has 11 amino acids. Trimming cost V 7 bases and J 7 bases, with 8 bases left between them. The CDR3 DNA reads as TGTGCCAGCACCGAGATTAATGAGCAGTTCTTC. Translation gives CASTEINEQFF.

This clonotype was found many times. This chain joins TRBV2 and TRBJ1-4, with 10 bases that match TRBD1. Trimming cost V 6 bases and J 8 bases; bases outside gene matches: 9. Germline values: CDR1 SNHLY, CDR2 FYNNEI. This CDR3 is built from 15 residues. DNA of the CDR3: TGTGCCAGCAGCCGGGACAGGGGTTCTGGAGAAAAACTGTTTTTT. As protein: CASSRDRGSGEKLFF.

This clonotype was counted ten times or more. CDR3 bases: TGCGCCAGCAGTTCCGGGACTTACTCCTACAATGAGCAGTTCTTC. It encodes CASSSGTYSYNEQFF. The rearrangement links TRBV5-1 to TRBJ2-1; maybe TRBD2 (6 bases). Trimming took off 5 bases at V and 0 bases at J, with 12 bases between the two ends. CDR1 SGHRS and CDR2 YFSETQ come from the germline V gene. There are 15 residues in the CDR3. The full variable domain, its missing parts supplied by reference TRBV5-1 and TRBJ2-1, is KAGVTQTPRYLIKTRGQQVTLSCSPISGHRSVSWYQQTPGQGLQFLFEYFSETQRNKGNFPGRFSGRQFSNSRSEMNVSTLELGDSALYLCASSSGTYSYNEQFFGPGTRLTVL.

This clonotype was counted many times. The CDR3 protein is CSLREADRADGTEAFF. DNA for the CDR3: TGCAGCCTTCGGGAAGCGGACAGGGCTGATGGGACTGAAGCTTTCTTT. The chain has TRBV29-1 and TRBJ1-1; 8 nucleotides agree with TRBD1. This CDR3 is 16 amino acids long. Germline CDR1 reads SQVTM; CDR2 reads ANQGSEA. J was trimmed by 5 bases and V by 8 bases; bases with no gene match: 19.

A few counts support this clonotype. The chain joins TRBV7-7 to TRBJ2-3; D is undetermined. The germline V gene has CDR1 SSHAT and CDR2 FNYEAQ (reference sequence). The CDR3 extends over 16 amino acids. Deletions cut 5 bases from V and 0 bases from J, with 15 bases between. The CDR3 here is CASSTGRSSSTDTQYF. CDR3 sequence (DNA): TGTGCCAGCAGCACCGGACGTAGTTCTAGCACAGATACGCAGTATTTT.

This clonotype showed up just a few times. The chain is built from TRBV7-2 and TRBJ2-7, with no clear D. Germline-derived CDR1 and CDR2 are SGHTA and FQGNSA. Deletions cut 5 bases from V and 3 bases from J, with 17 bases between. This CDR3 is 15 amino acids long. CDR3: CASSPTWAAYYEQYF. CDR3 DNA sequence: TGTGCCAGCAGCCCGACCTGGGCAGCCTACTACGAGCAGTACTTC.

The chain joins TRBV19 to TRBJ2-7; 8 bases are shared with TRBD1. The CDR3 covers 14 residues. Germline V gives CDR1 LNHDA, CDR2 SQIVND (reference sequence). J lost 5 bases, V lost 1 base, and 4 bases had no gene match. In nucleotides, the CDR3 is TGTGCCAGTAGTATAGGACAGGGGAACAACGAGCAGTACTTC. Protein: CASSIGQGNNEQYF.

This clonotype was seen only a few times. V is TRBV10-2 and J is TRBJ2-7; D is unclear. There are 12 residues in the CDR3. V lost 4 bases and J 3 bases, leaving 7 bases between the germline ends. Germline V gives CDR1 WSHSY, CDR2 SAAADI. The CDR3 coding sequence is TGCGCCAGCAGTGGGGCCAGCTACGAGCAGTACTTC. Protein: CASSGASYEQYF.

In this sample, this clonotype turned up many times. The gene calls are TRBV5-6 and TRBJ1-5; 7 positions match TRBD1. The trim removed 4 bases at V and 4 bases at J, leaving 11 bases unmatched. The germline V gene has CDR1 SGHDT and CDR2 YYEEEE. CDR3 length: 16 residues. This CDR3 reads CASSTTGKQWNQPQHF. CDR3 bases: TGTGCCAGCAGCACGACAGGGAAGCAGTGGAATCAGCCCCAGCATTTT.

This clonotype was seen repeatedly, ten times or more. CDR3 protein: CASSQAFEMNTEAFF. The CDR3 nucleotides are TGTGCCAGCAGCCAAGCTTTTGAAATGAACACTGAAGCTTTCTTT. The chain is built from TRBV3-1 and TRBJ1-1; D not certain. The CDR3 spans 15 residues. Deletions cut 1 base from V and 0 bases from J, with 9 bases between. Germline V gene lookup returns CDR1 LGHDT and CDR2 YNNKEL (reference sequence).

J is TRBJ2-7 and V is TRBV3-1; 9 bases line up with TRBD2. Germline lookup yields CDR1 LGHDT and CDR2 YNNKEL (reference sequence). V lost 0 bases, J lost 5 bases, and 14 bases stayed unmatched. CDR3 size: 18 residues. CDR3 sequence reads: CASSQEAVVAGGPDEQYF. The CDR3 DNA reads TGTGCCAGCAGCCAAGAGGCCGTGGTGGCGGGAGGGCCGGACGAGCAGTACTTC.